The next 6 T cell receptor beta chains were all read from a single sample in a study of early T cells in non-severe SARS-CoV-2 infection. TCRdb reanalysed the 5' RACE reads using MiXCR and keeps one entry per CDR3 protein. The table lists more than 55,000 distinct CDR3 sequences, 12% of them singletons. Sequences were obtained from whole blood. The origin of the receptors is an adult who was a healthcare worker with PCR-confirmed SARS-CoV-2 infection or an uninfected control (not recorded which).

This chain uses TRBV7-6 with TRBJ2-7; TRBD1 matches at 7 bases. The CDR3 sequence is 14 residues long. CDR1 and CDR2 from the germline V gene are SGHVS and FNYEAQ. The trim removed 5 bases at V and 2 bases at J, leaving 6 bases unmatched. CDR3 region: CASSPLQGPYEQYF. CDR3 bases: TGTGCCAGCAGCCCATTACAGGGGCCCTACGAGCAGTACTTC.

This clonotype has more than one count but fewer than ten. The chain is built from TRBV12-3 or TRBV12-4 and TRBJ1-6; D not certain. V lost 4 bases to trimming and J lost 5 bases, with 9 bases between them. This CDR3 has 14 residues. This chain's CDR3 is CASSSRLDNSPLHF. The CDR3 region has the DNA TGTGCCAGCAGTTCCAGGCTAGATAATTCACCCCTCCACTTT.

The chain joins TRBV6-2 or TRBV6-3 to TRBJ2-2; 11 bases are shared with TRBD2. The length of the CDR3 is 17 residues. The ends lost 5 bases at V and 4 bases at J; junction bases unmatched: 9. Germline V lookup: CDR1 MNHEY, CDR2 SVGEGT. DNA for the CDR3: TGTGCCAGCAGTCCTAATAGCGGGGGGGCCGGCACCGGGGAGCTGTTTTTT. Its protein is CASSPNSGGAGTGELFF.

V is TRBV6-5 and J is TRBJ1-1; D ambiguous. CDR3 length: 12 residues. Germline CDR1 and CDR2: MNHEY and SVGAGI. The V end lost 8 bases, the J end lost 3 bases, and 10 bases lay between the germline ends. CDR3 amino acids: CASAGLYTEAFF. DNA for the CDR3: TGTGCCAGCGCAGGCTTGTACACTGAAGCTTTCTTT.

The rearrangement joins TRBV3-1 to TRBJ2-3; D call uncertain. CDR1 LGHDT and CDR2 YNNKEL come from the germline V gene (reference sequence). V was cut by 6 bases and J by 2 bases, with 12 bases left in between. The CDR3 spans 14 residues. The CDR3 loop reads CASRATLHTDTQYF. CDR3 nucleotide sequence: TGTGCCAGCAGGGCTACCCTCCACACAGATACGCAGTATTTT.

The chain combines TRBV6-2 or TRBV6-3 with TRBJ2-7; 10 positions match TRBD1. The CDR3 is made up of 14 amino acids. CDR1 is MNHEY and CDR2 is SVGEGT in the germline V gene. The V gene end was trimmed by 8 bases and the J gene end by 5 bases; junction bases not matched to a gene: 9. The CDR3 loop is CASGPTGGRDEQYF. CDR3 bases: TGTGCCAGCGGACCGACAGGGGGCAGGGACGAGCAGTACTTC.